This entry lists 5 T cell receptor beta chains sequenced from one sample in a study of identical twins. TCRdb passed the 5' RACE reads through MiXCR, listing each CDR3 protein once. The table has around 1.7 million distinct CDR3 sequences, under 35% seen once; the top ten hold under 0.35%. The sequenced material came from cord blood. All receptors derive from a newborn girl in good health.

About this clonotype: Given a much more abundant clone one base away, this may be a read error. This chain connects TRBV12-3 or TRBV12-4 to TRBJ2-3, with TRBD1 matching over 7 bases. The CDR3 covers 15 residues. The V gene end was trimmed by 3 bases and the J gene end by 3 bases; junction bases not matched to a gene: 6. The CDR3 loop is CASSLWQGETDTQYF. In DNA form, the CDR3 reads TGTGCCAGCAGTTTGTGGCAGGGGGAAACAGATACGCAGTATTTT.

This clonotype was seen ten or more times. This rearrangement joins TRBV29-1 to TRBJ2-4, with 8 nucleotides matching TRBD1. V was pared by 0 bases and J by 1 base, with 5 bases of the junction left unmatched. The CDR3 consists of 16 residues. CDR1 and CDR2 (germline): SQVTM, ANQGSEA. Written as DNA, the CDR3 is TGCAGCGTTGAAGAAGGACAGGGAAAGGCCAAAAACATTCAGTACTTC. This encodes CSVEEGQGKAKNIQYF. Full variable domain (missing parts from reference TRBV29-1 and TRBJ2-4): SAVISQKPSRDICQRGTSLTIQCQVDSQVTMMFWYRQQPGQSLTLIATANQGSEATYESGFVIDKFPISRPNLTFSTLTVSNMSPEDSSIYLCSVEEGQGKAKNIQYFGAGTRLSVL.

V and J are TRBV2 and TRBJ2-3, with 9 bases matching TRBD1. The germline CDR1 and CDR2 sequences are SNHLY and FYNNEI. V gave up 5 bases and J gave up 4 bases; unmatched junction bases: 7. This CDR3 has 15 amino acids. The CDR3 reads CASSPRGQGSDTQYF. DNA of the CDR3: TGTGCCAGCAGTCCGCGGGGACAGGGCTCAGATACGCAGTATTTT.

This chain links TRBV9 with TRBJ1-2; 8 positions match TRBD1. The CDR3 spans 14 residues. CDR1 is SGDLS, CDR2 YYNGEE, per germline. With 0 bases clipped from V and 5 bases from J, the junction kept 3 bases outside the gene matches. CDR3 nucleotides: TGTGCCAGCAGCGTAGGGGACAGGATATATGGCTACACCTTC. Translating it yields CASSVGDRIYGYTF.

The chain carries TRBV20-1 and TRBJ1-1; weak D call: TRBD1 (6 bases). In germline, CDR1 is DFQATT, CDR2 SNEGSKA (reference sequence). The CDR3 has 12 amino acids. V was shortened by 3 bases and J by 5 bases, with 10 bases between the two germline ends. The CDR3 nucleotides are TGCAGTGCTAGTTGCAGGGGAACTGAAGCTTTCTTT. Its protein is CSASCRGTEAFF.